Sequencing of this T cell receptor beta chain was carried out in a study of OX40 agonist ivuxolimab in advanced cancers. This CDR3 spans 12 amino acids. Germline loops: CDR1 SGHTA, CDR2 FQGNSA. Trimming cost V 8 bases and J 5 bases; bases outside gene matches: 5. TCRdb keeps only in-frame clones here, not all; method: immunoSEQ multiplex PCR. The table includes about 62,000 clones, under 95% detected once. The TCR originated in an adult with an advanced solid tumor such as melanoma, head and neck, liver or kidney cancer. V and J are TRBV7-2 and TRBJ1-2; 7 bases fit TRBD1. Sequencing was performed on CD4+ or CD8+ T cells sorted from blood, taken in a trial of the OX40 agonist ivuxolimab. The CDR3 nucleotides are TGTGCCAGCGGGGGACAGCAATATGGCTACACCTTC. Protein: CASGGQQYGYTF.